Listed below are T cell receptor beta chains from one sample, sequenced in a study of T-cell reconstitution after alpha-beta-depleted transplantation in children. TCRdb reprocessed the PCR reads with MiXCR, giving one entry per CDR3 protein. The sample shows over 120,000 distinct CDR3 sequences, roughly 8.8% of them seen only once. This material consisted of PBMCs, mostly from graft donor cells, taken 180 days after TCRalphabeta/CD19-depleted stem cell transplant. Receptor source: a female patient aged 2-15 years who had a stem cell transplant for congenital amegakaryocytic thrombocytopenia, so the T cells may come from the graft donor. CDR3s include the opening cysteine and the closing phenylalanine or tryptophan. A D gene is named only where the DNA matches it firmly. Only some rows state a clone size, as once, few, many or a class for expanded clones.

TRBV10-3	TRBJ2-3	.	.	TGTGCCATCAGTGCTCGGGCTGCAGACGGTACGCAGTATTTT	CAISARAADGTQYF
TRBV20-1	TRBJ2-5	TRBD2	many	TGCAGTGCTAGAGACGGACTAGGGAGGCAAGAGACCCAGTACTTC	CSARDGLGRQETQYF
TRBV12-3/TRBV12-4	TRBJ2-5	TRBD2	few	TGTGCCAGCAAGGTTGGGACTAGGAAAGAGACCCAGTACTTC	CASKVGTRKETQYF
TRBV12-3/TRBV12-4	TRBJ1-5	.	many	TGTGCCAGCAGTTCAGGGGAGGAAGGCCAGCCCCAGCATTTT	CASSSGEEGQPQHF
TRBV28	TRBJ2-6	.	many	TGTGCCAGCAGTTTAAACCTCTCTGGGGCCAACGTCCTGACTTTC	CASSLNLSGANVLTF
TRBV4-3	TRBJ2-7	.	few	TGCGCCAGCAGCCAAGATTGGGGGCTTAAGGGGCCGAACTACGAGCAGTACTTC	CASSQDWGLKGPNYEQYF
TRBV4-1	TRBJ2-7	.	.	TGCGCCAGCAGCCACCCCGGGGTAGACATTCGAGGGGAGCAGTACTTC	CASSHPGVDIRGEQYF
TRBV12-3/TRBV12-4	TRBJ2-4	.	.	TGTGCCAGCAGCCTCAGGGGGGTAGGACCCAAAAACATTCAGTACTTC	CASSLRGVGPKNIQYF
TRBV29-1	TRBJ2-7	.	many	TGCAGCGTTGAAGATCCGCTCCTGTACGAGCAGTACTTC	CSVEDPLLYEQYF
TRBV28	TRBJ1-6	.	.	TGTGCCAGCGGCAGGGGAGGGAGTAATTCACCCCTCCACTTT	CASGRGGSNSPLHF
TRBV20-1	TRBJ2-1	TRBD2	many	TGCAGTGCTAGAGATCCGGGACTAGCTTTTTATGAGCAGTTCTTC	CSARDPGLAFYEQFF
TRBV12-3/TRBV12-4	TRBJ2-7	TRBD1	many	TGTGCCAGCAGTTTAGGGACAGGGGCGGGGGAGCAGTACTTC	CASSLGTGAGEQYF
TRBV29-1	TRBJ1-6	.	many	TGCAGCGTTTTAGTATCCTATAATTCACCCCTCCACTTT	CSVLVSYNSPLHF
TRBV27	TRBJ1-2	.	many	TGTGCCAGCAGTTTATGGCAGGGTGCCCCGGGCTACACCTTC	CASSLWQGAPGYTF
TRBV18	TRBJ1-1	.	.	TGTGCCATCTCTCTTACCGAGAACACTGAAGCTTTCTTT	CAISLTENTEAFF
TRBV19	TRBJ1-5	.	few	TGTGCCAGTAGCCCAGATCGTGCGGGCAATCAGCCCCAGCATTTT	CASSPDRAGNQPQHF
TRBV7-6	TRBJ1-2	.	many	TGTGCCAGCAGCTTATACCCCCGAGGAAAGTCGGGGGGCAGCTATGGCTACACCTTC	CASSLYPRGKSGGSYGYTF
TRBV3-1	TRBJ2-7	.	.	TGTGCCAGCAGACAGGCGGGGAAGAGCTACGAGCAGTACTTC	CASRQAGKSYEQYF
TRBV21-1	TRBJ2-7	.	many	TGTGCCAGCAGCAAAGTAGGGACAGGGGTCTGGGAGCAGTACTTC	CASSKVGTGVWEQYF
TRBV4-1	TRBJ2-1	TRBD2	many	TGCGCCAGCAGCCGAACAAGCGGGATTGATGAGCAGTTCTTC	CASSRTSGIDEQFF
TRBV20-1	TRBJ1-2	.	many	TGCAGTGCTAGAGCCCCGGGCAGGGAGAACTATGGCTACACCTTC	CSARAPGRENYGYTF
TRBV29-1	TRBJ2-6	.	many	TGCAGCGTTGACGGGGCTGGGGCCAACGTCCTGACTTTC	CSVDGAGANVLTF
TRBV7-2	TRBJ2-1	.	many	TGTGCCAGCAGGGATACTAGTTACAATGAGCAGTTCTTC	CASRDTSYNEQFF
TRBV5-1	TRBJ2-1	.	many	TGCGCCAGCAGCTTGGAGGTCGGTTCCTACAATGAGCAGTTCTTC	CASSLEVGSYNEQFF
TRBV3-1	TRBJ2-5	.	many	TGTGCCAGCAGCCCCTCCCCGTTCCTAGAGACCCAGTACTTC	CASSPSPFLETQYF
TRBV6-5	TRBJ2-1	.	many	TGTGCCAGCAGTCCAGGGGCAGAGGACAATGAGCAGTTCTTC	CASSPGAEDNEQFF
TRBV2	TRBJ2-3	TRBD2	many	TGTGCCAGCGGGGCGGGGGGGCCAGATACGCAGTATTTT	CASGAGGPDTQYF
TRBV5-4	TRBJ2-3	.	many	TGTGCCAGCAGCTCGGTAGGATCCGGGGATACGCAGTATTTT	CASSSVGSGDTQYF
TRBV4-3	TRBJ1-3	.	many	TGCGCCAGCAGTCCCCCAGGGCCCTCTGGAAACACCATATATTTT	CASSPPGPSGNTIYF
TRBV6-5	TRBJ2-1	TRBD2	many	TGTGCCAGCAGACCTACTAGCGGGGGCGGAAGGGAGCAGTTCTTC	CASRPTSGGGREQFF
TRBV5-6	TRBJ2-5	.	many	TGTGCCAGCAGCCAGGTTGGAGGAGAGACCCAGTACTTC	CASSQVGGETQYF
TRBV5-5	TRBJ2-3	.	.	TGTGCCAGCACCCTCCCCAGGGACGACTCCGATACGCAGTATTTT	CASTLPRDDSDTQYF
TRBV20-1	TRBJ2-1	.	many	TGCAGTGCTAGATTCCCGGGACACCTAAGGGGGGGCACTATCTACAATGAGCAGTTCTTC	CSARFPGHLRGGTIYNEQFF
TRBV5-1	TRBJ2-1	TRBD1	many	TGCGCCAGCAGCTCGGGACAGAACCATGAGCAGTTCTTC	CASSSGQNHEQFF
TRBV20-1	TRBJ2-7	TRBD2	few	TGCAGTGCTAAAGCTAGCGGGACATTCGGCTACGAGCAGTACTTC	CSAKASGTFGYEQYF
TRBV20-1	TRBJ1-3	.	.	TGCAGTGCTAGAGGACCGAGCTCTGGAAACACCATATATTTT	CSARGPSSGNTIYF
TRBV28	TRBJ2-1	.	many	TGTGCCAGCAGTGTACAAGTCAATGAGCAGTTCTTC	CASSVQVNEQFF
TRBV20-1	TRBJ2-1	.	many	TGCAGTGCTAGAGAGGGGCTGTACAATGAGCAGTTCTTC	CSAREGLYNEQFF
TRBV12-5	TRBJ2-1	.	many	TGTGCTAGTGCCCCCTCCGGGGAGAGGAACAATGAGCAGTTCTTC	CASAPSGERNNEQFF
TRBV28	TRBJ1-5	.	many	TGTGCCAGCAGCGATCTGAAGACAGTTCAGCCCCAGCATTTT	CASSDLKTVQPQHF
TRBV12-3/TRBV12-4	TRBJ2-5	.	many	TGTGCCAGCAGCCGAGACAGGTTTAGGGAGACCCAGTACTTC	CASSRDRFRETQYF
TRBV20-1	TRBJ2-5	TRBD1	many	TGCAGTGCTAGAACAGGGGGCGAGACCCAGTACTTC	CSARTGGETQYF
TRBV4-2	TRBJ2-1	.	many	TGTGCCAGCAGCCAAGGTTCCGGTAATGAGCAGTTCTTC	CASSQGSGNEQFF
TRBV5-6	TRBJ2-7	.	once	TGTGCCAGGGGCCTCGGGCCCAACTACGAGCAGTACTTC	CARGLGPNYEQYF
TRBV5-4	TRBJ2-3	.	many	TGTGCCAGCAGCTTGGGACAGTTTGCAGATACGCAGTATTTT	CASSLGQFADTQYF
TRBV12-3/TRBV12-4	TRBJ2-7	TRBD2	.	TGTGCCAGCAGCCCCCGGACTAGCGGGCGACCCTACGAGCAGTACTTC	CASSPRTSGRPYEQYF
TRBV20-1	TRBJ1-4	.	many	TGCAGTGCTAGCAACGAAGGGGGTAGAGAAAAACTGTTTTTT	CSASNEGGREKLFF
TRBV20-1	TRBJ1-1	TRBD1	many	TGCAGTGCGCGGAACAGGGGGTCGAACACTGAAGCTTTCTTT	CSARNRGSNTEAFF
TRBV18	TRBJ1-2	TRBD1	.	TGTGCCAGCTCGTGGGGACAGGCCAACTATGGCTACACCTTC	CASSWGQANYGYTF
TRBV28	TRBJ1-6	.	few	TGTGCCAGCAAGGTCTCCTATAATTCACCCCTCCACTTT	CASKVSYNSPLHF
TRBV5-1	TRBJ2-7	.	many	TGCGCCAGCAGCTTATGGCCGGTAGACACCTACGAGCAGTACTTC	CASSLWPVDTYEQYF
TRBV5-1	TRBJ2-7	.	many	TGCGCCAGCAGAGAAGGCGGAAACTACGAGCAGTACTTC	CASREGGNYEQYF